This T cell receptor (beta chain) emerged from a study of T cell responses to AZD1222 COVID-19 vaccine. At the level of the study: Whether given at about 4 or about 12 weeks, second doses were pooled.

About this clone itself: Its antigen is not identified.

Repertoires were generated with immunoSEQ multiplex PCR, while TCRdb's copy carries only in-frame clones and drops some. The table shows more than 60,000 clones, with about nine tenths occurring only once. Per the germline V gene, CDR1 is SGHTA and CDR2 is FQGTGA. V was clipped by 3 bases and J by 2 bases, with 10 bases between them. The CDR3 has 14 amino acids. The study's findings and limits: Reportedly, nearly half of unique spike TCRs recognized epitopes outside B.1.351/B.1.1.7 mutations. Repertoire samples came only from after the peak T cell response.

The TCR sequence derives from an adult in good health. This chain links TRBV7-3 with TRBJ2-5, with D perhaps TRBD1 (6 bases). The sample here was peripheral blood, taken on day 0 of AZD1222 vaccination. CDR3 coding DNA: TGTGCCAGCAGCTTGGGACACCTTCAAGAGACCCAGTACTTC. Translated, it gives CASSLGHLQETQYF.